This passage covers 23 T cell receptor beta chains from one sample sequenced in a study of regulatory T cells in long-lasting Graves disease. The time point: persistent/refractory GD, antithyroid drugs over 5 years with positive TRAb. The TCR library was made from RNA that had been extracted from PBMCs in TRIzol. With iRepertoire HTBI primers and Arm-PCR of CDR3 regions, TCR beta libraries were built. TCRdb re-derived calls from the multiplex PCR reads in MiXCR, one entry per CDR3 protein. Of approximately 690,000 distinct CDR3 sequences in the sample, around 30% are singletons; the top ten hold roughly 41%. The sample in question was peripheral blood mononuclear cells (PBMCs), obtained when the disease was refractory, from a patient treated with antithyroid drugs. All receptors derive from a female donor with Graves disease.

The gene calls are TRBV11-2 and TRBJ1-4, with 8 positions matching TRBD1. V shed 7 bases, J shed 8 bases, and the junction held 27 bases outside the gene matches. The CDR3 totals 20 residues. CDR1 and CDR2 from the germline V gene are SGHAT and FQNNGV. This CDR3 is CASTSRTGLNPYPIGEKLFF. The CDR3 DNA is TGTGCCAGCACCTCCAGGACAGGGTTGAATCCTTATCCTATAGGAGAAAAACTGTTTTTT. Combining the CDR3 with reference TRBV11-2 and TRBJ1-4 gives the whole variable domain EAGVAQSPRYKIIEKRQSVAFWCNPISGHATLYWYQQILGQGPKLLIQFQNNGVVDDSQLPKDRFSAERLKGVDSTLKIQPAKLEDSAVYLCASTSRTGLNPYPIGEKLFFGSGTQLSVL.

As to this clonotype: Relative to the germline gene, one junction end is altered; a read error may explain this. V and J are TRBV28 and TRBJ2-7; tentatively, D is TRBD2 (6 bases). From germline, CDR1 is MDHEN and CDR2 SYDVKM. CDR3 size: 13 residues. Here the CDR3 reads CHPDAGLSYEQYF. CDR3 DNA sequence: TGCCACCCCGATGCGGGGTTATCCTACGAGCAGTACTTC.

The chain is built from TRBV6-9 and TRBJ1-1, with unresolved D. V was clipped by 2 bases and J by 1 base, with 14 bases between them. In germline, CDR1 is MNHGY, CDR2 SVAAGI. This CDR3 is 16 amino acids long. The CDR3 sequence is CASSYIGVGKNTEAFF. The CDR3 nucleotides read TGTGCCAGCAGTTATATCGGGGTCGGGAAGAACACTGAAGCTTTCTTT.

The chain employs TRBV11-1 and TRBJ1-1, with a tentative D call TRBD1 (5 bases). The CDR3 is made up of 15 amino acids. V dropped 5 bases and J dropped 1 base, with 14 bases sitting between them. Germline-derived CDR1 and CDR2 are SGHAT and FQDESV (reference sequence). CDR3 sequence (DNA): TGTGCCAGCAGCCCGAGACAGCGGCAGAACACTGAAGCTTTCTTT. Its translation is CASSPRQRQNTEAFF. The variable domain in full, completed from reference TRBV11-1 and TRBJ1-1, reads EAEVAQSPRYKITEKSQAVAFWCDPISGHATLYWYRQILGQGPELLVQFQDESVVDDSQLPKDRFSAERLKGVDSTLKIQPAELGDSAMYLCASSPRQRQNTEAFFGQGTRLTVV.

Regarding this clonotype: A read error may produce the germline difference seen at one junction end. The gene calls are TRBV6-4 and TRBJ2-7; D possibly corresponds to TRBD1 (6 bases). The germline CDR1 and CDR2 sequences are MRHNA and SNTAGT. This CDR3 is built from 16 residues. The CDR3 loop reads CASSYSLSDRTYEQYF. The CDR3, as DNA: TGTGCCAGCAGTTACTCGCTATCGGACAGAACCTACGAGCAGTACTTC.

The rearrangement uses TRBV28 and TRBJ1-1; no firm D call. V was trimmed by 5 bases and J by 0 bases, leaving 10 bases between them. CDR3 length equals 14 residues. Germline CDR1 and CDR2: MDHEN and SYDVKM. This CDR3 reads CASSLFRLNTEAFF. CDR3 DNA: TGTGCCAGCAGTCTCTTCCGCTTGAACACTGAAGCTTTCTTT.

This clonotype was seen a handful of times. This chain uses TRBV3-1 with TRBJ2-5; no clear D. The CDR3 contains 18 residues. Trimming removed 6 bases at V and 0 bases at J, with 23 bases between. Germline V gene sequence: CDR1 LGHDT, CDR2 YNNKEL (reference sequence). CDR3 loop: CASRAAKFLTEYQETQYF. The CDR3 DNA sequence: TGTGCCAGCAGAGCTGCCAAATTCTTGACCGAGTACCAAGAGACCCAGTACTTC.

The CDR3 spells CASSPTRRSDTQYF. In DNA form, the CDR3 reads TGTGCCAGTAGTCCTACTCGAAGGTCAGATACGCAGTATTTT. The gene calls are TRBV19 and TRBJ2-3; no clear D gene. Germline loops: CDR1 LNHDA, CDR2 SQIVND (reference sequence). CDR3 size: 14 residues. Trimming took 5 bases from V and 4 from J, leaving 13 bases between them.

This clonotype was counted many times. This chain uses TRBV11-2 with TRBJ1-5; D is ambiguous. Germline loops: CDR1 SGHAT, CDR2 FQNNGV. This CDR3 is built from 13 residues. Trimming removed 1 base from V and 3 bases from J, with 4 bases in between. CDR3 DNA: TGTGCCAGCAGCTTAGGTTACAATCAGCCCCAGCATTTT. This sequence encodes CASSLGYNQPQHF.

This clonotype was picked up many times. The rearrangement links TRBV12-3 or TRBV12-4 to TRBJ1-3; no clear D. V was clipped by 0 bases and J by 2 bases, with 5 bases between them. The CDR3 totals 14 residues. Written as DNA, the CDR3 is TGTGCCAGCAGTTTAGCAGGGACTGGAAACACCATATATTTT. This gives the protein CASSLAGTGNTIYF.

The table lists this clonotype with many counts. This chain joins TRBV28 and TRBJ1-1, with D possibly being TRBD1 (6 bases). V was clipped by 7 bases and J by 1 base, with 13 bases between them. The germline CDR1 and CDR2 sequences are MDHEN and SYDVKM. This CDR3 has 14 residues. The CDR3 DNA is TGTGCCAGCACCCTACCGGGACAGAACACTGAAGCTTTCTTT. As protein: CASTLPGQNTEAFF.

Remarks on this clonotype: Being one base from a much bigger clone, this may be a read error. The rearrangement links TRBV28 to TRBJ2-1; 10 bases map to TRBD2. The J segment lost 8 bases and the V segment lost 11 bases, leaving 6 bases of the junction unmatched. In germline, CDR1 is MDHEN, CDR2 SYDVKM. The CDR3 has 12 residues. This chain's CDR3 is CAAYSGRHEQFF. The CDR3 nucleotides read TGTGCCGCCTATAGCGGGAGGCATGAGCAGTTCTTC.

The gene calls are TRBV14 and TRBJ2-3; no definite D call. Germline CDR1 is SGHDN and CDR2 is FVKESK. V was trimmed by 0 bases and J by 0 bases, leaving 10 bases between them. The CDR3 sequence is 16 residues long. The CDR3 loop is CASSQDGKPSTDTQYF. The CDR3 nucleotides are TGTGCCAGCAGCCAAGATGGGAAGCCTAGCACAGATACGCAGTATTTT.

This clonotype was seen many times. The V and J genes are TRBV2 and TRBJ1-5, with 9 nucleotides matching TRBD1. V trimming: 2 bases; J trimming: 6 bases; junction bases outside the gene matches: 5. The CDR3 runs to 15 residues. Per the germline V gene, CDR1 is SNHLY and CDR2 is FYNNEI. CDR3 in amino acids: CASSETGGSGQPQHF. Written as DNA, the CDR3 is TGTGCCAGCAGTGAAACAGGGGGCTCGGGTCAGCCCCAGCATTTT. Variable domain in full (rest from reference TRBV2 and TRBJ1-5): EPEVTQTPSHQVTQMGQEVILRCVPISNHLYFYWYRQILGQKVEFLVSFYNNEISEKSEIFDDQFSVERPDGSNFTLKIRSTKLEDSAMYFCASSETGGSGQPQHFGDGTRLSIL.

This clonotype was seen many times. The chain couples TRBV7-3 to TRBJ2-2; 14 positions agree with TRBD2. This CDR3 comprises 16 residues. Trimming at V came to 5 bases and at J to 4 bases, leaving 3 bases not matched to a gene. From germline, CDR1 is SGHTA and CDR2 FQGTGA. CDR3: CASSKGLAGVTGELFF. The CDR3 DNA follows: TGTGCCAGCAGCAAGGGACTAGCGGGAGTCACCGGGGAGCTGTTTTTT.

This clonotype was seen many times. V and J are TRBV3-1 and TRBJ1-2, with D possibly TRBD1 on 6 matching bases. Trimming removed 8 bases from V and 3 bases from J, with 13 bases in between. The CDR3 has 13 amino acids. Looked up from germline, CDR1 is LGHDT and CDR2 is YNNKEL (reference sequence). DNA of the CDR3: TGTGCCAGCGGGGGCGGAAATTACTATGGCTACACCTTC. This encodes CASGGGNYYGYTF. The full variable domain, completed using reference TRBV3-1 and TRBJ1-2, is DTAVSQTPKYLVTQMGNDKSIKCEQNLGHDTMYWYKQDSKKFLKIMFSYNNKELIINETVPNRFSPKSPDKAHLNLHINSLELGDSAVYFCASGGGNYYGYTFGSGTRLTVV.

V gene TRBV30 combines with J gene TRBJ2-1; D gene uncertain. The CDR3 consists of 14 residues. Trimming took 2 bases from V and 6 from J, leaving 14 bases between them. Looked up from germline, CDR1 is GTSNPN and CDR2 is SVGIG (reference sequence). Here the CDR3 reads CAWSRALITNEQFF. DNA for the CDR3: TGTGCCTGGAGTCGGGCTCTCATAACCAATGAGCAGTTCTTC.

This clonotype occurred many times. J is TRBJ1-2 and V is TRBV25-1; the D gene is possibly TRBD1 (6 bases). Germline loops: CDR1 MGHDK, CDR2 SYGVNS. With 5 bases removed from V and 6 bases from J, the gap between germline ends came to 16 bases. The CDR3 is made up of 14 amino acids. CDR3 sequence reads: CASSPNWGAHGYTF. DNA of the CDR3: TGTGCCAGCAGTCCCAACTGGGGGGCGCATGGCTACACCTTC.

A note on this clonotype: With a far larger clone one base away, a read error is the likely cause. The gene calls are TRBV18 and TRBJ1-2; 10 bases agree with TRBD1. Germline assignment: CDR1 KGHSH and CDR2 LQKENI. CDR3 size: 13 residues. After removal of 8 bases from V and 6 bases from J, the junction contained 6 bases not matched to a gene. The CDR3 bases are TGTGCCAGCAGTTCGGGACAGGGGAATGGCTACACCTTC. Its translation is CASSSGQGNGYTF.

This rearrangement joins TRBV12-3 or TRBV12-4 to TRBJ1-5, with D perhaps matching TRBD1 (6 bases). The CDR3 consists of 15 residues. Trimming took 2 bases from V and 4 from J, leaving 12 bases between them. CDR3 sequence (DNA): TGTGCCAGCAGTTTAACGGGGGGCTTTAATCAGCCCCAGCATTTT. Its translation: CASSLTGGFNQPQHF.

The table lists this clonotype with a few counts. The rearrangement links TRBV20-1 to TRBJ1-6, with 7 bases aligning to TRBD1. The CDR3 totals 13 residues. Trimming cost V 6 bases and J 7 bases; bases outside gene matches: 6. Germline CDR1 DFQATT, CDR2 SNEGSKA (reference sequence). The CDR3 sequence: CSAWTGANSPLHF. The CDR3 DNA sequence: TGCAGTGCCTGGACAGGAGCGAATTCACCCCTCCACTTT.

Notes on this clonotype: A much larger clonotype is one base distant, so this may be a read error. The chain joins TRBV6-1 to TRBJ1-2; perhaps TRBD1 as D (5 bases). The CDR3 sequence is 15 residues long. CDR1 MNHNS and CDR2 SASEGT come from the germline V gene. V was pared by 6 bases and J by 3 bases, with 17 bases between. The DNA for the CDR3 is TGTGCCAGCAGCGGGGCAGGGACTTTTGACTATGGCTACACCTTC. Its protein is CASSGAGTFDYGYTF.

This clonotype was observed a few times. The chain recombines TRBV19 with TRBJ1-5; 8 bases map to TRBD1. CDR1 LNHDA and CDR2 SQIVND come from the germline V gene (reference sequence). The CDR3 consists of 18 residues. The trim removed 5 bases at V and 0 bases at J, leaving 12 bases unmatched. The CDR3, as DNA: TGTGCCAGTAGTTCCGGGACAGGAGGCCACTCTAGCAATCAGCCCCAGCATTTT. Translating it yields CASSSGTGGHSSNQPQHF.